The rows below give T cell receptor beta chains drawn from one sample of a study of blood T cell repertoires in COVID-19. The protocol was immunoSEQ multiplex PCR, while the TCRdb copy is restricted to in-frame clones and leaves out a portion. The sample lists 150,000 to 200,000 clones, around 80% occurring once. The sample consisted of PBMCs or T cells enriched from blood (not recorded which). Receptors were obtained from a man in his fifties who had recovered from COVID-19. The conserved cysteine and the conserved F or W are not part of the CDR3 here. The order of the fields is V gene, CDR3 protein.

TRBV3-1/TRBV3-2,ASSQDRLAGPNEQF
TRBV5-8,ASSSLRETQY
TRBV7-9,ASSLAGEVVYEQY
TRBV12-3/TRBV12-4,ASSGTGHEQY
TRBV6-5,ASRGQGWEKAF
TRBV30,AWNGLAGANTGELF
TRBV7-9,ASSSTGGADYGYT
TRBV3-1/TRBV3-2,ASSPWAGGYT
TRBV3-1/TRBV3-2,ASSQELDRGRNYGYT
TRBV5-6,ASSFSSTGRETQY
TRBV7-2,ASRPRGGNQPQH
TRBV18,ASSPERGLSPLH
TRBV2,ASSDWGTPNTEAF
TRBV2,ASGLSGNTIY
TRBV7-3,ASSFEANYGYT
TRBV19,ASSKGPGNTIY
TRBV5-8,ASSKRQGLEAF
TRBV5-4,ASSLDRANYGYT
TRBV10-1,ASTVQPNTGELF
TRBV7-8,ASSLAGTGAYGYT
TRBV6-1,ASSEWLNTEAF
TRBV6-5,ASSVGAQPQH
TRBV7-8,ASSVQVSNEKLF
TRBV6-5,ASRPAGQETQY
TRBV2,ASSDQGVVNQPQH
TRBV5-1,ASSSNEKLF
TRBV5-4,ASSLPRSVQGNGYT
TRBV28,ASSLSPGALHGYT
TRBV5-3,ARSAAPPGDEKLF
TRBV7-9,ASSSTVNTEAF
TRBV6-2/TRBV6-3,ASSPGTASGEQY
TRBV2,ASSRQGAATEAF
TRBV2,ASIGGQGAYGYT
TRBV7-6,ASSARQGARQPQH
TRBV6-4,ASSLRTGDQPQH
TRBV3-1/TRBV3-2,ASSQGDSVGEKLF
TRBV6-5,ASNTQGEANYGYT
TRBV5-1,ASRFERGSYNEQF
TRBV5-1,ASSLGQGFDQPQH
TRBV19,ASSGPGLAGGLEQF
TRBV6-1,ASSGDRGSGNQPQH
TRBV30,AWSGRQGIFYEQY
TRBV12-5,ASGLHSNLLKGGREESNTEAF
TRBV5-1,ASSLTPGANVLT
TRBV19,ASSITWDRGGGPQH
TRBV23-1,ASSQKAAGPFLCEQF
TRBV28,ASSFRREASPLH
TRBV18,ASSPSAGGSGNTIY
TRBV14,ASSQEPAGALLNTGELF
TRBV12-3/TRBV12-4,ASRELNSPLH
TRBV9,ASSVLSLAGAHEQY
TRBV3-1/TRBV3-2,ASSQLAGAYEQY
TRBV5-1,ASSLAGLAGAEEQF
TRBV3-1/TRBV3-2,ASSPRLAGLADTQY
TRBV14,ASSRTGNPYEQY
TRBV5-5,ASSLRGQGARGTEAF
TRBV2,ASSETGARGETQY
TRBV6-5,ASSLGGTGIYEQY
TRBV19,ASSMKGAGYGYT